The 9 T cell receptor beta chains presented below share a single source sample, sequenced in a study of blood T cell repertoires in COVID-19. Repertoires were generated with immunoSEQ multiplex PCR, while TCRdb's copy carries only in-frame clones and drops some. This sample carries 200,000 to 250,000 clones, 75% to 90% of them seen once, and the ten largest clones take more than 5.5%. The sample taken for sequencing was peripheral blood. Receptors originate from a man in his sixties who had recovered from COVID-19.

The J gene is TRBJ2-7, the V gene TRBV5-5, with D possibly matching TRBD2 (5 bases). CDR1 and CDR2 from the germline V gene are SGHKS and YYEKEE (reference sequence). This CDR3 has 15 amino acids. V was clipped by 3 bases and J by 4 bases, with 17 bases between them. The CDR3, as DNA: TGTGCCAGCAGCTCGGAGGCCCAGCAAAGATACGAGCAGTACTTC. Its translation is CASSSEAQQRYEQYF.

This clone was counted between two and nine times. The chain joins TRBV2 to TRBJ1-5, with 9 bases that match TRBD1. The CDR3 length is 15 residues. The ends lost 6 bases at V and 6 bases at J; junction bases unmatched: 9. Germline CDR1 and CDR2: SNHLY and FYNNEI. CDR3 sequence (DNA): TGTGCCAGCAGCGTAACGGGACAGGGAACTCAGCCCCAGCATTTT. Translating gives CASSVTGQGTQPQHF.

The rearrangement uses TRBV19 and TRBJ2-1; 9 bases are shared with TRBD1. Per germline, CDR1 LNHDA and CDR2 SQIVND (reference sequence). This CDR3 spans 16 amino acids. V was clipped by 8 bases and J by 0 bases; unmatched bases: 8. The CDR3 reads CASSDRGQSSYNEQFF. DNA for the CDR3: TGTGCCAGTTCGGACAGGGGCCAGAGCTCCTACAATGAGCAGTTCTTC. Full variable domain (rest looked up from reference TRBV19 and TRBJ2-1): DGGITQSPKYLFRKEGQNVTLSCEQNLNHDAMYWYRQDPGQGLRLIYYSQIVNDFQKGDIAEGYSVSREKKESFPLTVTSAQKNPTAFYLCASSDRGQSSYNEQFFGPGTRLTVL.

The CDR3: CASSFDALGGYTQYF. The CDR3, as DNA: TGTGCCAGCAGCTTTGATGCCCTCGGTGGTTATACGCAGTATTTT. V gene TRBV5-5 combines with J gene TRBJ2-3; D is unresolved. The CDR3 loop spans 15 amino acids. Germline V CDR1 and CDR2: SGHKS, YYEKEE (reference sequence). Trimming shortened V by 2 bases and J by 7 bases, and 17 bases separated the two germline ends.

The chain employs TRBV5-1 and TRBJ1-3; D is unclear. The V end lost 3 bases, the J end lost 2 bases, and 9 bases lay between the germline ends. This CDR3 has 14 amino acids. Per germline, CDR1 SGHRS and CDR2 YFSETQ. Here the CDR3 reads CASSYSLPGNTIYF. The DNA of the CDR3 is TGCGCCAGCAGCTACTCCCTTCCTGGAAACACCATATATTTT.

This chain joins TRBV5-8 and TRBJ1-5; 7 nucleotides align to TRBD1. Germline lookup yields CDR1 SGHTS and CDR2 YDEGEE. The CDR3 sequence is 15 residues long. Losses at the gene ends were 4 bases for V and 7 bases for J; bases not matched to a gene: 11. The CDR3 loop reads CASSGEQGWGQPQHF. Written as DNA, the CDR3 is TGTGCCAGCAGCGGTGAACAGGGGTGGGGACAGCCCCAGCATTTT.

The V gene is TRBV3-1 (or the pseudogene TRBV3-2), the J gene TRBJ2-7, with 11 bases fitting TRBD2. The length of the CDR3 is 15 residues. CDR1 and CDR2 (germline): LGHDT, YNNKEL (reference sequence). V lost 6 bases, J lost 6 bases, and 10 bases stayed unmatched. CDR3 protein: CASSLGTSGLGEQYF. The CDR3 DNA sequence: TGTGCCAGCAGTCTCGGGACTAGCGGTCTCGGCGAGCAGTACTTC.

V and J are TRBV4-2 and TRBJ1-5; TRBD1 is a possible D gene (5 bases). The germline V gene encodes CDR1 LGHNA and CDR2 YNFKEQ. V was shortened by 4 bases and J by 5 bases, with 18 bases between the two germline ends. There are 16 residues in the CDR3. The chain's CDR3 is CASSRTPGARDQPQHF. The CDR3 bases are TGTGCCAGCAGCCGGACACCGGGAGCCCGGGATCAGCCCCAGCATTTT.

This clone was detected only once. The genes are TRBV6-6 and TRBJ2-3; 16 positions match TRBD2. The CDR3 runs to 16 residues. Germline V gives CDR1 MNHNY, CDR2 SVGAGI (reference sequence). Trimming removed 7 bases from V and 3 bases from J; junction bases left unmatched: 4. The DNA for the CDR3 is TGTGCCAGCAAGGGGACTAGCGGGAGGGGGACAGATACGCAGTATTTT. As protein: CASKGTSGRGTDTQYF.